The clone carrying this T cell receptor (beta chain) has a count of ten or more. Its matching antigen is unknown. The V and J ends lost 4 bases and 4 bases, in that order; junction bases with no gene match: 7. The CDR3 is 18 residues long. Germline CDR1 reads SGHKS; CDR2 reads YYEKEE (reference sequence). The sample originates from a study of neurological immune-mediated disorders. 5'RACE with 10-nucleotide random UMIs generated the cDNA. Every sequencing run gave over 160 million TCR-beta sequences, taken from 15-18 subjects. TCRdb processed the 5' RACE reads anew with MiXCR; each CDR3 protein has one entry. The table lists 50,000 to 70,000 distinct CDR3 sequences, roughly 13% of them singletons. PBMCs numbering 2 million and stored at -80 C yielded the unsorted libraries. The study's findings and limits: CDR3 amino acid sequences of expanded clones were not shared across subjects, a result suggesting private repertoires in all groups.

The V and J genes are TRBV5-5 and TRBJ2-2; 16 bases match TRBD2. The sequenced sample consisted of PBMCs. The TCR comes from a woman aged 60 to 75 with HTLV-1-associated myelopathy (HAM/TSP). For the CDR3, the DNA is TGTGCCAGCAGCGATCCCGGGACTAGCGGGAGGGGCACCGGGGAGCTGTTTTTT. The encoded protein is CASSDPGTSGRGTGELFF.